This T cell receptor (beta chain) was identified in a study of T cells in Graves' hyperthyroidism and ophthalmopathy (dated by TCRdb to about 2019). Regarding the complete study: Peripheral blood was sampled at the time of initial diagnosis, prior to any treatment. Prospective prediction of ophthalmopathy was tested in an independent validation cohort of approximately 19 hyperthyroidism patients and 15 to 17 patients who later progressed to ophthalmopathy. After sampling, hyperthyroidism patients received methimazole starting at 30 mg daily, and ophthalmopathy patients received high-dose intravenous methylprednisolone. The study also compared thyroid tissue and blood T-cell repertoires from a handful of Graves' hyperthyroidism patients. The approximately 98 discovery patients were randomly divided into training and test sets at a 7:3 ratio. A discovery cohort of about a hundred patients, about 40 with Graves' ophthalmopathy and 55 to 60 with stable Graves' hyperthyroidism, was used to find distinguishing TCR V-J signatures. TCR Vbeta CDR3 sequencing of 120 to 150 peripheral blood samples (43 ophthalmopathy, 75 hyperthyroidism and roughly 17 progressor patients) is reported in the paper.

In this sample, this clonotype turned up many times. The antigen it recognizes is unknown. Base qualities are not provided; no much larger clone lies one nucleotide away. Points the paper makes about the study in general: Sample size was not statistically predetermined, and blinding of investigators to group allocation was not performed. Most expanded thyroid clonotypes (frequency above 0.001) were also found in blood, which suggests that blood repertoires may mirror thyroid immune responses. During validation, the model predicted progression to ophthalmopathy a median of about 6.3 months ahead of onset, with just under 71% sensitivity and under 85% specificity. Ophthalmopathy was separated from stable hyperthyroidism by a 13 V-J signature model, with over 85% sensitivity and about 81% specificity obtained in cross-validation and 80%/75% obtained in testing.

From its cysteine to its phenylalanine, the CDR3 spans 15 amino acids. Only CDR3 DNA is held: 45 bases, read in frame from base 1. CDR1 and CDR2 were assigned from the germline V gene as KGHSH and LQKENI. V is trimmed back by 5 bases and J by 6 bases, and the junction contains 11 bases that no gene match accounts for. A patient counted as having stable Graves' hyperthyroidism if no progression to ophthalmopathy occurred over 18 months of follow-up. Hyperthyroidism patients were newly diagnosed, with disease duration under 2 months, and aged 18 to 65 years. Any patient with an uncontrolled infection, another autoimmune disease, pregnancy or lactation was excluded. Diagnoses were based on clinical symptoms, serum thyroxine and TRAb, thyroid ultrasound and orbital computed tomography. PBMCs were separated from approximately 10 ml of fresh peripheral blood using Ficoll-Paque density gradient centrifugation. Trizol reagent was used to extract total RNA, and RNA quality was then checked on an Agilent 2100 Bioanalyzer.

The TCR beta CDR3 regions were amplified from the RNA transcripts. The first round of RT-PCR for the TCR CDR3 was performed with the HTBI primer set and the Qiagen OneStep RT-PCR kit. The libraries were constructed in a second round of multiplex PCR and then size-selected and purified. Libraries were sequenced paired-end with 100 bp reads on an Illumina HiSeq2000. On the authors' methods: SOAPnuke was used to process the raw data, with reads discarded if the reads contained adapters or uncalled bases, had a mean Phred below 15, or lacked an exact constant-primer or identifier match. High-quality paired reads were merged with COPE v1.2.5, and unique nucleotide sequences were defined as clonotypes. Clonotypes were aligned to IMGT TRBV, TRBD and TRBJ reference segments using MiTCR v1.1. The analysis was restricted to V-J combinations with a frequency above 0.0001, which together covered roughly 99% of the repertoires. A TCS score was defined as the ratio between F50 (clonal expansion) and ExV (chaos), using BLOSUM62-based TCRdist between CDR3 peptides within each V-J. Welch's t-statistics and random forest reduced fewer than 550 V-J features to roughly 13, which were used in a naive Bayes classifier (R e1071). TCRdb applied fastp at Q25 and MiXCR to the public reads, then kept only in-frame beta chains. Identical CDR3 proteins give one entry, which carries the most common genes and DNA. For this entry, the V and J calls and clone size follow TCRdb and not the study's own pipeline. The sample profile shows fewer than 550,000 distinct CDR3 sequences; approximately 14% of them were found once. Approximately 8% of the sample is held by the ten biggest clonotypes.

The TCR was taken from a woman aged 18-29 years with Graves' hyperthyroidism. The receptor chain draws on TRBV18 and TRBJ2-7, with 9 bases aligning to TRBD1. Sequencing was done on a sample of blood. CDR3 loop: CASSERDRDLGEQYF. The nucleotide sequence is TGTGCCAGCTCAGAGCGGGACAGGGATTTGGGCGAGCAGTACTTC. With all but the CDR3 taken from the reference TRBV18 and TRBJ2-7 genes, the full variable domain is: NAGVMQNPRHLVRRRGQEARLRCSPMKGHSHVYWYRQLPEEGLKFMVYLQKENIIDESGMPKERFSAEFPKEGPSILRIQQVVRGDSAAYFCASSERDRDLGEQYFGPGTRLTVT.